Listed below are T cell receptor beta chains from one sample, sequenced in a study of blood T cells in healthy people across ages. TCRdb itself ran the 5' RACE reads through MiXCR, one entry per CDR3 protein. There are about 1,400,000 distinct CDR3 sequences in the sample; around 39% occur only once, and approximately 7.9% lies in the top ten. The specimen sequenced was blood. Source of these receptors: a woman aged 18-35 years in good health. Both conserved end residues are part of each CDR3. Each record gives: V gene, J gene, D gene, CDR3 protein. D genes are given only for firm matches.

>TRBV20-1|TRBJ2-7|.
CSAGRRGGEQYF
>TRBV19|TRBJ1-5|.
CASSSRTAGLNQPQHF
>TRBV12-3/TRBV12-4|TRBJ2-3|.
CASSFGSTQYF
>TRBV2|TRBJ1-2|.
CASIQQGFYGYTF
>TRBV5-1|TRBJ2-1|.
CASRQGRGDEQFF
>TRBV7-9|TRBJ1-1|.
CASSLAGQGEAFF
>TRBV2|.|TRBD1
CASKNTGVSYEQYF
>TRBV11-2|TRBJ2-7|TRBD2
CASSGRTSGSSYEQYF
>TRBV7-2|TRBJ2-5|TRBD1
CASSSAGSTGDASQETQYF
>TRBV11-1|TRBJ2-2|.
CASSSQGLLADANTGELFF
>TRBV5-1|TRBJ1-2|TRBD1
CASSDGTGGINYGYTF
>TRBV19|TRBJ2-2|.
CGGRDLNTGELFF
>TRBV30|TRBJ2-5|TRBD1
CAWSTGTGADNEQYF
>TRBV30|TRBJ1-1|TRBD1
CAWRDRGRGTEAFF
>TRBV11-2|TRBJ1-5|TRBD1
CASSLGGQGVKSNQPQHF
>TRBV5-1|TRBJ2-7|TRBD2
CASSLQPATSGGSEQYF
>TRBV20-1|TRBJ1-2|.
CIATYGADGYTF
>TRBV11-2|TRBJ2-3|.
CASSWAVDTQYF
>TRBV4-1|TRBJ2-1|.
CASSQGNNEQFF
>TRBV7-9|TRBJ1-2|.
CASSLDRTEPYGYTF
>TRBV15|TRBJ2-5|TRBD2
CATSVGGGQETQYF
>TRBV5-6|TRBJ2-7|.
CASSPFGGPYEQYF
>TRBV6-5|TRBJ1-1|.
CASRPKNTEAFF
>TRBV24-1|TRBJ2-1|TRBD2
CATSDGTSGPTYNEQFF
>TRBV20-1|TRBJ2-2|TRBD2
CSARTRGLASSIGELFF
>TRBV30|TRBJ1-6|TRBD1
CAWTRTGVNSPLHF
>TRBV2|TRBJ2-5|.
CASSDHQETQYF